This paragraph covers one T cell receptor beta chain sequence. The data stem from a study of cytomegalovirus exposure and HLA in healthy donors. Both 60 Vbeta primers and 13 Jbeta primers went into the PCR. Clones were read by immunoSEQ multiplex PCR, and TCRdb kept only the in-frame ones, dropping some. Of 100,000 to 150,000 clones listed, 75% to 85% are singletons. CDR1 SGHTA and CDR2 FQGNSA come from the germline V gene. V gave up 4 bases and J gave up 4 bases, with 6 bases separating them. This CDR3 spans 12 amino acids. This sequence was found in a middle-aged man in good health and CMV-seronegative. The chain joins TRBV7-2 to TRBJ2-3; D is unresolved. The source material was PBMCs. The CDR3 DNA is TGTGCCAGCAGCTCGTTCGCAGATACGCAGTATTTT. As protein: CASSSFADTQYF.